Included here is one TCR beta chain sequence, with context. TCRbeta library preparation incorporated unique molecular identifiers. TCRdb called the PCR reads again in MiXCR, with one record for every CDR3 protein. In the table there are hundreds of thousands of distinct CDR3 sequences, around 15% of which are singletons. The sample comes from a study of T-cell reconstitution after alpha-beta-depleted transplantation in children. Germline V CDR1 and CDR2: PRHDT, FYEKMQ (reference sequence). The CDR3 sequence is 14 residues long. Trimming took 4 bases from V and 3 from J; bases not matched to a gene: 6.

Specimen: PBMCs, mostly from graft donor cells, collected 360 days after TCRalphabeta/CD19-depleted stem cell transplant. This rearrangement joins TRBV13 to TRBJ2-7, with 7 positions matching TRBD2. This receptor was identified in a boy under two years old who had a stem cell transplant for Wiskott-Aldrich syndrome, so the T cells may come from the graft donor. The CDR3 is CASSSGLTHYEQYF. In nucleotides, the CDR3 is TGTGCCAGCAGCTCGGGACTAACGCACTACGAGCAGTACTTC.